These 12 T cell receptor beta chains were sequenced from one sample in a study of cytomegalovirus exposure and HLA in healthy donors. PCR used 60 Vbeta primers and 13 Jbeta primers. TCRdb's table, derived via immunoSEQ multiplex PCR, lists solely in-frame clones and lacks some. Its clone listing holds about 51,000 clones. The sample taken for sequencing was PBMCs. The receptors derive from a man aged 35-49 years in good health and CMV-seropositive.

The V gene is TRBV10-3, the J gene TRBJ2-7, with 10 bases fitting TRBD1. The CDR3 has 14 residues. J lost 5 bases, V lost 6 bases, and 7 bases had no gene match. In germline, CDR1 is ENHRY, CDR2 SYGVKD. CDR3 amino acids: CAIRPGDRGNEQYF. The CDR3 DNA follows: TGTGCCATCAGGCCCGGGGACAGGGGCAACGAGCAGTACTTC.

The rearrangement joins TRBV5-1 to TRBJ2-3, with D perhaps TRBD2 (6 bases). This CDR3 spans 15 amino acids. From germline, CDR1 is SGHRS and CDR2 YFSETQ. V lost 0 bases and J lost 2, with 10 bases in between. In nucleotides, the CDR3 is TGCGCCAGCAGCTTGGGGGGGGACTCCACAGATACGCAGTATTTT. This encodes CASSLGGDSTDTQYF.

The chain employs TRBV28 and TRBJ2-1; the match to TRBD2 covers 13 bases. J gave up 7 bases and V 4 bases, and 4 bases lay outside the gene matches. Germline V gene sequence: CDR1 MDHEN, CDR2 SYDVKM. This CDR3 spans 15 amino acids. The CDR3 here is CASSYRTSGRNEQFF. CDR3 nucleotide sequence: TGTGCCAGCAGTTACCGGACTAGCGGGAGAAATGAGCAGTTCTTC.

This chain uses TRBV12-5 with TRBJ1-1; 8 bases fit TRBD1. CDR1 is LGHNT, CDR2 FRNRAP, per germline. Trimming took 0 bases from V and 0 from J; bases not matched to a gene: 6. This CDR3 spans 17 amino acids. The CDR3 nucleotides are TGTGCTAGTGGTTTGGTGCTGCAGGGGGCGATGAACACTGAAGCTTTCTTT. As protein: CASGLVLQGAMNTEAFF.

The rearrangement links TRBV14 to TRBJ2-4, with 8 bases matching TRBD2. Unmatched junction bases numbered 5, after V lost 0 bases and J lost 4 bases. The CDR3 has 16 amino acids. Germline assignment: CDR1 SGHDN and CDR2 FVKESK. CDR3 sequence: CASSQDAGGGKNIQYF. The CDR3 DNA is TGTGCCAGCAGCCAAGATGCGGGAGGAGGAAAAAACATTCAGTACTTC. Complete variable domain (other parts from reference TRBV14 and TRBJ2-4): EAGVTQFPSHSVIEKGQTVTLRCDPISGHDNLYWYRRVMGKEIKFLLHFVKESKQDESGMPNNRFLAERTGGTYSTLKVQPAELEDSGVYFCASSQDAGGGKNIQYFGAGTRLSVL.

The genes are TRBV25-1 and TRBJ2-2, with 9 bases aligning to TRBD2. The germline V gene encodes CDR1 MGHDK and CDR2 SYGVNS. The CDR3 is 16 amino acids. The ends lost 1 base at V and 4 bases at J; junction bases unmatched: 4. The chain's CDR3 is CASSEWDSGGTGELFF. The CDR3 DNA follows: TGTGCCAGCAGTGAATGGGATAGCGGGGGCACCGGGGAGCTGTTTTTT.

The chain combines TRBV27 with TRBJ1-1; 11 bases fit TRBD1. There are 16 residues in the CDR3. The trim removed 2 bases at V and 3 bases at J, leaving 5 bases unmatched. CDR1 and CDR2 (germline): MNHEY, SMNVEV (reference sequence). CDR3 coding DNA: TGTGCCAGCAGTTTACGCGGACAGGGGGCGGACACTGAAGCTTTCTTT. This sequence encodes CASSLRGQGADTEAFF.

This sequence joins TRBV2 and TRBJ2-2, with TRBD1 matching 12 bases. CDR3 length equals 15 residues. CDR1 SNHLY and CDR2 FYNNEI come from the germline V gene. Germline trimming cut 6 bases from V and 7 bases from J; bases unmatched to any gene: 6. CDR3 nucleotide sequence: TGTGCCAGCAGACCGGGACAGGGGGCGTTCGGGGAGCTGTTTTTT. Translating it yields CASRPGQGAFGELFF.

The chain recombines TRBV7-3 with TRBJ2-7; TRBD2 aligns across 13 bases. V gave up 5 bases and J gave up 6 bases; unmatched junction bases: 4. Germline V gene data show CDR1 as SGHTA and CDR2 as FQGTGA. This CDR3 has 14 amino acids. The CDR3 DNA reads as TGTGCCAGCAGCCCTGGACTAGCGGGGGCCGAGCAGTACTTC. Its translation is CASSPGLAGAEQYF.

The V call is TRBV30, the J call TRBJ2-7; D is possibly TRBD1 (5 bases). This CDR3 region has 11 residues. The germline V and J ends were trimmed by 4 bases and 6 bases, with 10 bases remaining between them. Germline V lookup: CDR1 GTSNPN, CDR2 SVGIG (reference sequence). The CDR3 sequence is CAWTRQTEQYF. CDR3 sequence (DNA): TGTGCCTGGACCAGACAGACCGAGCAGTACTTC. The full variable domain, with the rest looked up from reference TRBV30 and TRBJ2-7, is SQTIHQWPATLVQPVGSPLSLECTVEGTSNPNLYWYRQAAGRGLQLLFYSVGIGQISSEVPQNLSASRPQDRQFILSSKKLLLSDSGFYLCAWTRQTEQYFGPGTRLTVT.

The chain combines TRBV7-3 with TRBJ1-6, with D perhaps TRBD1 (5 bases). This CDR3 region has 13 residues. The germline V gene has CDR1 SGHTA and CDR2 FQGTGA. Between the trimmed V and J ends, which lost 2 bases and 9 bases, there was a span of 8 bases. The CDR3 region is CASSLLGRSPLHF. The CDR3 nucleotides read TGTGCCAGCAGCTTACTGGGGCGTTCACCCCTCCACTTT.

CDR3 sequence (DNA): TGTGCCAGCAGCTTGGCCGACAGGGTCTATGGCTACACCTTC. It codes for CASSLADRVYGYTF. The chain links TRBV5-6 to TRBJ1-2; 7 positions match TRBD1. The CDR3 extends over 14 amino acids. The V and J ends lost 0 bases and 4 bases, in that order; junction bases with no gene match: 3. CDR1 is SGHDT and CDR2 is YYEEEE in the germline V gene. Full variable domain (remainder filled in from reference TRBV5-6 and TRBJ1-2): DAGVTQSPTHLIKTRGQQVTLRCSPKSGHDTVSWYQQALGQGPQFIFQYYEEEERQRGNFPDRFSGHQFPNYSSELNVNALLLGDSALYLCASSLADRVYGYTFGSGTRLTVV.